Listed below are T cell receptor beta chains from one sample, sequenced in a study of T cells in Graves' hyperthyroidism and ophthalmopathy. Using its own MiXCR run on the multiplex PCR reads, TCRdb lists one record per CDR3 protein. This sample carries around 500,000 distinct CDR3 sequences, under 25% of them seen once, and the ten largest clones take approximately 49%. Sequencing was done on a sample of blood. These receptors were collected from a woman between 65 and 79 years old with Graves' ophthalmopathy. The CDR3 runs from the conserved cysteine through the conserved F or W. A D gene is named only where the DNA matches it firmly. Some rows have no size entry. The others give once, few or many, or a class for an expanded clone.

j_call d_call clone_size v_call cdr3_aa cdr3_nt
TRBJ1-3 . . TRBV18 CASSPPGGQRNTIYF TGTGCCAGCTCACCACCTGGAGGGCAGAGAAACACCATATATTTT
TRBJ2-7 TRBD1 many TRBV28 CASSQSTGTSYEQYF TGTGCCAGCAGTCAATCGACAGGGACCTCTTACGAGCAGTACTTC
TRBJ2-2 TRBD1 . TRBV2 CASTLTGGTGELFF TGTGCCAGCACTCTAACAGGGGGAACCGGGGAGCTGTTTTTT
TRBJ2-3 . many TRBV11-2 CASSLDGRGKPDTQYF TGTGCCAGCAGCTTAGATGGTAGGGGCAAACCAGATACGCAGTATTTT
TRBJ2-3 . many TRBV20-1 CSARDRVGTSTDTQYF TGCAGTGCTAGAGATCGGGTCGGTACTAGCACAGATACGCAGTATTTT
TRBJ1-6 . . TRBV14 CASSQDRLLPLHF TGTGCCAGCAGCCAAGATCGGCTCTTACCCCTCCACTTT
TRBJ2-5 . . TRBV7-9 CASSQRGRETQYF TGTGCCAGCAGCCAACGGGGGCGGGAGACCCAGTACTTC
TRBJ2-1 . . TRBV20-1 CSAPTGTGRYNEQFF TGCAGTGCGCCGACCGGGACTGGAAGATACAATGAGCAGTTCTTC
TRBJ1-2 . few TRBV5-5 CASSLTGYIFGYTF TGTGCCAGCAGCTTGACAGGGTATATATTCGGCTACACCTTC
TRBJ1-2 . . TRBV2 CASSDGQGHGYTF TGTGCCAGCAGTGACGGCCAGGGTCATGGCTACACCTTC
TRBJ1-1 . few TRBV27 CASSLGRGSFEAFF TGTGCCAGCAGTTTAGGCCGGGGTTCCTTTGAAGCTTTCTTT
TRBJ1-3 . few TRBV5-1 CASSTDGSSGNTIYF TGCGCCAGCAGTACAGACGGGAGCTCTGGAAACACCATATATTTT
TRBJ2-2 . many TRBV12-3/TRBV12-4 CASSLANGGELFF TGTGCCAGCAGTTTAGCGAATGGCGGGGAGCTGTTTTTT
TRBJ2-3 TRBD2 few TRBV10-3 CAISAHPGLGTSTDTQYF TGTGCCATCAGTGCGCATCCTGGACTAGGGACTAGCACAGATACGCAGTATTTT
TRBJ2-1 TRBD2 . TRBV19 CASSITSEAYNEQFF TGTGCCAGTAGTATTACTAGCGAGGCCTACAATGAGCAGTTCTTC
TRBJ1-1 . . TRBV7-9 CASSLGQAGYTEAFF TGTGCCAGCAGCTTAGGACAGGCCGGGTACACTGAAGCTTTCTTT
TRBJ1-2 TRBD1 many TRBV6-1 CASRLTGYGYTF TGTGCCAGCAGACTGACAGGGTATGGCTACACCTTC
TRBJ1-5 . . TRBV4-3 CASSQDRPQDTQHF TGCGCCAGCAGCCAAGATCGCCCCCAAGATACGCAGCATTTT
TRBJ2-7 . few TRBV4-1 CASSQEGRRSYEQYF TGCGCCAGCAGCCAAGAAGGCAGGCGTTCCTACGAGCAGTACTTC
TRBJ2-7 . . TRBV5-1 CASSLLEGEVYEQYF TGCGCCAGCAGCTTGTTAGAGGGAGAGGTTTACGAGCAGTACTTC
TRBJ2-5 . few TRBV20-1 CSASRLEETQYF TGCAGTGCTAGCCGCCTAGAAGAGACCCAGTACTTC
TRBJ1-2 TRBD1 many TRBV12-3/TRBV12-4 CASRIGQGYGYTF TGTGCCAGCAGGATAGGACAGGGCTATGGCTACACCTTC
TRBJ2-2 . . TRBV9 CASSVAMVPGELFF TGTGCCAGCAGCGTAGCAATGGTTCCCGGGGAGCTGTTTTTT
TRBJ1-2 . many TRBV27 CASSPHINYGYTF TGTGCCAGCAGTCCACATATTAACTATGGCTACACCTTC
TRBJ2-2 . . TRBV27 CASSPLGDLTGELFF TGTGCCAGCAGCCCTCTCGGGGATCTAACCGGGGAGCTGTTTTTT
TRBJ2-5 TRBD1 many TRBV28 CASSFRTGTGGETQYF TGTGCCAGCAGTTTCCGGACCGGGACAGGGGGGGAGACCCAGTACTTC
TRBJ2-2 TRBD2 few TRBV5-5 CASSNYAGGVYTGELFF TGTGCCAGCAGTAACTACGCGGGAGGAGTGTACACCGGGGAGCTGTTTTTT
TRBJ1-2 . . TRBV10-3 CATAPPGALSYGYTF TGTGCCACCGCCCCCCCAGGGGCTCTTAGCTATGGCTACACCTTC
TRBJ2-3 . . TRBV20-1 CSARDHRGRAHGTQYF TGCAGTGCTAGAGATCATAGGGGAAGGGCCCATGGTACGCAGTATTTT
TRBJ2-1 TRBD2 few TRBV19 CASSGLAGRSYNEQFF TGTGCCAGTAGCGGACTAGCGGGCCGCTCCTACAATGAGCAGTTCTTC
TRBJ2-7 . many TRBV6-1 CASGRAGREGEQYF TGTGCCAGCGGCCGGGCAGGGCGGGAAGGTGAGCAGTACTTC
TRBJ1-2 . . TRBV7-2 CASSLTGQPRGYTF TGTGCCAGCAGCTTAACTGGACAGCCTCGGGGCTACACCTTC
TRBJ1-5 . many TRBV12-3/TRBV12-4 CASSFTGPNQPQHF TGTGCCAGCAGTTTTACCGGGCCCAATCAGCCCCAGCATTTT
TRBJ2-7 . many TRBV7-8 CASAYERYEQYF TGTGCCAGCGCTTACGAACGCTACGAGCAGTACTTC
TRBJ2-1 TRBD2 . TRBV7-9 CASSFSGKSYNEQFF TGTGCCAGCAGCTTTAGCGGGAAATCCTACAATGAGCAGTTCTTC
TRBJ2-1 . . TRBV6-2/TRBV6-3 CASSYYGNQGQFF TGTGCCAGCAGTTACTACGGGAACCAAGGGCAGTTCTTC
TRBJ2-5 . . TRBV12-5 CASGPWRAETQYF TGTGCTAGTGGCCCCTGGAGGGCGGAGACCCAGTACTTC
TRBJ1-1 . many TRBV30 CAWIPWWNTEAFF TGTGCCTGGATCCCATGGTGGAACACTGAAGCTTTCTTT
TRBJ2-3 . few TRBV20-1 CSARTSVGGGTDTQYF TGCAGTGCTAGGACCTCAGTGGGAGGAGGCACAGATACGCAGTATTTT
TRBJ1-1 . few TRBV6-5 CASSYLVPAGRGWNTEAFF TGTGCCAGCAGTTACCTAGTTCCCGCAGGTCGGGGCTGGAACACTGAAGCTTTCTTT
TRBJ1-1 . many TRBV11-2 CASSLYVGTEAFF TGTGCCAGCAGCTTATATGTTGGCACTGAAGCTTTCTTT
TRBJ2-5 . many TRBV11-2 CASSPRGARETQYF TGTGCCAGCAGCCCTAGAGGGGCGAGGGAGACCCAGTACTTC
TRBJ2-2 TRBD2 once TRBV3-1 CASSQVAGEGGELFF TGTGCCAGCAGCCAAGTGGCGGGAGAGGGCGGGGAGCTGTTTTTT
TRBJ1-1 TRBD1 few TRBV6-1 CASSGSGGKTEAFF TGTGCCAGCAGTGGATCAGGGGGAAAGACTGAAGCTTTCTTT
TRBJ1-4 . few TRBV20-1 CSARGWGARTNEKLFF TGCAGTGCTAGAGGGTGGGGGGCGCGGACTAATGAAAAACTGTTTTTT
TRBJ2-2 . . TRBV6-1 CASNTRVNTGELFF TGTGCCAGCAATACCAGGGTGAACACCGGGGAGCTGTTTTTT
TRBJ1-1 TRBD1 many TRBV28 CASSTPGTGNPEAFF TGTGCCAGCAGTACTCCAGGGACAGGGAATCCTGAAGCTTTCTTT
TRBJ1-1 . . TRBV7-2 CASSRNPFEAFF TGTGCCAGCAGCAGAAACCCCTTTGAAGCTTTCTTT
TRBJ2-7 TRBD1 few TRBV10-3 CATGTGITYEQYF TGTGCCACCGGGACAGGGATAACCTACGAGCAGTACTTC
TRBJ2-2 . . TRBV9 CASSPPQRVNTGELFF TGTGCCAGCAGCCCTCCACAGCGGGTGAACACCGGGGAGCTGTTTTTT
TRBJ2-7 . many TRBV28 CASSRTRSSYEQYF TGTGCCAGCAGTCGTACTAGGAGCTCCTACGAGCAGTACTTC
TRBJ1-3 . . TRBV28 CASSLYQGLGNTIYF TGTGCCAGCAGTTTATATCAGGGTTTGGGAAACACCATATATTTT
TRBJ1-2 . . TRBV30 CAWTNGNSYGYTF TGTGCCTGGACAAATGGCAACAGCTATGGCTACACCTTC
TRBJ2-2 TRBD2 . TRBV13 CASSGTSGTIGELFF TGTGCCAGCAGCGGGACTAGCGGGACGATCGGGGAGCTGTTTTTT
TRBJ1-2 . few TRBV28 CASSPSGGGYGYTF TGTGCCAGCAGCCCGTCGGGGGGGGGCTATGGCTACACCTTC